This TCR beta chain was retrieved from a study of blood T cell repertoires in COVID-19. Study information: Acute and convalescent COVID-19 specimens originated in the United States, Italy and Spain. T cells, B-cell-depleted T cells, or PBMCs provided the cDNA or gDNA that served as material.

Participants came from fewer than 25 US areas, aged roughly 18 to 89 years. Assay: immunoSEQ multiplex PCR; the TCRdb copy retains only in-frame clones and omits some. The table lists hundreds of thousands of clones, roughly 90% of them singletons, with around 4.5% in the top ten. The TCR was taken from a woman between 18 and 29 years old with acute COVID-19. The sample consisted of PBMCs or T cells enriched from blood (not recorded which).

The CDR3 protein is CASSLKSVVQFNNSPLHF. Here the CDR3 DNA reads TGTGCCAGCAGCTTAAAATCTGTCGTACAGTTCAATAATTCACCCCTCCACTTT. The chain combines TRBV11-2 with TRBJ1-6; no firm D call. The CDR3 consists of 18 residues. In germline, CDR1 is SGHAT, CDR2 FQNNGV. V lost 2 bases to trimming and J lost 5 bases, with 19 bases between them.